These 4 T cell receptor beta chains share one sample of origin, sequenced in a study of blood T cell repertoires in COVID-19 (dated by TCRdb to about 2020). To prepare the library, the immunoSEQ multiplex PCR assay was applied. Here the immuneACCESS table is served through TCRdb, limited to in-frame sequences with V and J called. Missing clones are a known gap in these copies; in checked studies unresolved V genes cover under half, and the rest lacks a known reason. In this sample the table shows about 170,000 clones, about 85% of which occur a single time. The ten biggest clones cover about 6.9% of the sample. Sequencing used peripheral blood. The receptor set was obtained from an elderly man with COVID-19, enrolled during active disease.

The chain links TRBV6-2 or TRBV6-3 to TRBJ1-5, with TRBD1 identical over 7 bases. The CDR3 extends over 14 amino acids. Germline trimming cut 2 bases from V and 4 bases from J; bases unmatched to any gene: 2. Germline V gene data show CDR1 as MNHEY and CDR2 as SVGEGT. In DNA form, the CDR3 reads TGTGCCAGCAGTTACCCGGGACAGAATCAGCCCCAGCATTTT. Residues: CASSYPGQNQPQHF.

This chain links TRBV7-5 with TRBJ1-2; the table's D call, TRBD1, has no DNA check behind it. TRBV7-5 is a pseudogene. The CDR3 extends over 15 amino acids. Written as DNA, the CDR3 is TGTGCCAGAAGCCCTTGGACAGTCTCGGTGGATGGCTACACCTTC. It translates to CARSPWTVSVDGYTF.

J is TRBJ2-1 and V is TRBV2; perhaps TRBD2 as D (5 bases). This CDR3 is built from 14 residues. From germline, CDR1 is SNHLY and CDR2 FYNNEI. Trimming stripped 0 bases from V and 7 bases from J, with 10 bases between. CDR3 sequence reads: CASSEALGENEQFF. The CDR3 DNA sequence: TGTGCCAGCAGTGAAGCGCTCGGGGAAAATGAGCAGTTCTTC.

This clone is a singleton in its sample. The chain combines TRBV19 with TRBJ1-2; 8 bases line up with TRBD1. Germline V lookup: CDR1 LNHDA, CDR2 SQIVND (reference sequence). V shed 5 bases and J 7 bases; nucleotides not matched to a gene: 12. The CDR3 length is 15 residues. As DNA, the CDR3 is TGTGCCAGTAGTCCCCGGGACAGGCGATCAAGTGGCTACACCTTC. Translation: CASSPRDRRSSGYTF. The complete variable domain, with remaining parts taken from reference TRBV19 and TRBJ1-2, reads DGGITQSPKYLFRKEGQNVTLSCEQNLNHDAMYWYRQDPGQGLRLIYYSQIVNDFQKGDIAEGYSVSREKKESFPLTVTSAQKNPTAFYLCASSPRDRRSSGYTFGSGTRLTVV.